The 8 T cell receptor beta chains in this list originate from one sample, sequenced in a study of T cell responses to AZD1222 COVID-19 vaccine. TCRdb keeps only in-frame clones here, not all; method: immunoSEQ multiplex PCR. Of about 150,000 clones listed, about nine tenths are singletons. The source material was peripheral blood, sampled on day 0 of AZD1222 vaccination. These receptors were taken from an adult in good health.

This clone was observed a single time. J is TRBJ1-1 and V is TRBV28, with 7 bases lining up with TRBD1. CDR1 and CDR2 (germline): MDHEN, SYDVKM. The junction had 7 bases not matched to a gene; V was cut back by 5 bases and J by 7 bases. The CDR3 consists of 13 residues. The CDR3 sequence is CASSLQGQSEAFF. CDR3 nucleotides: TGTGCCAGCAGTCTCCAGGGACAGAGTGAAGCTTTCTTT.

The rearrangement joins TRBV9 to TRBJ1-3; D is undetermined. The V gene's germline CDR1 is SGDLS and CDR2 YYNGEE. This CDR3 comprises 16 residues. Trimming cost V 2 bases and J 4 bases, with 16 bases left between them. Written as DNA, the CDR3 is TGTGCCAGCAGCGTGAAACCAACTCTTGGGGGAAACACCATATATTTT. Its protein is CASSVKPTLGGNTIYF.

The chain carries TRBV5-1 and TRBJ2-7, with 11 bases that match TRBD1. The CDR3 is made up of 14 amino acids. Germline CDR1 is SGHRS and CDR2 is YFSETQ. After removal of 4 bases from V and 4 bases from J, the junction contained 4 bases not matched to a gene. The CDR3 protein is CASSPRDRGYEQYF. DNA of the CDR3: TGCGCCAGCAGCCCCAGGGACAGGGGGTACGAGCAGTACTTC.

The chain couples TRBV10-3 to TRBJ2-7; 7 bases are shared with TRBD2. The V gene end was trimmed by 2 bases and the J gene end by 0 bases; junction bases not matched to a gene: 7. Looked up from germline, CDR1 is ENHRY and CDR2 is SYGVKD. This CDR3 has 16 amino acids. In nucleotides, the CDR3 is TGTGCCATCAGTGAGAGGCCTAGCGGTAACTCCTACGAGCAGTACTTC. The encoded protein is CAISERPSGNSYEQYF.

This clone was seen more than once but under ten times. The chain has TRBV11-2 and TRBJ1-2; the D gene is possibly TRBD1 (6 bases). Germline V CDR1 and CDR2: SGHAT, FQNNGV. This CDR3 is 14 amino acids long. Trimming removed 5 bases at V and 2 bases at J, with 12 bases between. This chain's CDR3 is CASSSTTGNYGYTF. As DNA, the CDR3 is TGTGCCAGCAGCAGCACTACAGGGAACTATGGCTACACCTTC.

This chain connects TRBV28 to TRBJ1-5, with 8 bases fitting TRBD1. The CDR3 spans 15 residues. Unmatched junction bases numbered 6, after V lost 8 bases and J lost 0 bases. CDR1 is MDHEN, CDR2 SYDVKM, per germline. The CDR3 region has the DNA TGTGCCAGCGTCGGGACAGGAATTAGCAATCAGCCCCAGCATTTT. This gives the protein CASVGTGISNQPQHF.

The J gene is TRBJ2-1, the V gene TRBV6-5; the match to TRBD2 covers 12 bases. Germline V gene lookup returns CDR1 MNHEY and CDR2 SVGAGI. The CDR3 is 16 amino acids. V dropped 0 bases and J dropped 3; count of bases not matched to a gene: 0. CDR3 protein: CASSYSGLAGYNEQFF. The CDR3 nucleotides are TGTGCCAGCAGTTACTCGGGACTAGCGGGCTACAATGAGCAGTTCTTC.

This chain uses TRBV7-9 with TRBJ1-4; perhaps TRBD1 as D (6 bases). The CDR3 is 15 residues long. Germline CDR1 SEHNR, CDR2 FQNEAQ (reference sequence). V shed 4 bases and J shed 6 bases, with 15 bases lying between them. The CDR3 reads CASSSGDTQDEKLFF. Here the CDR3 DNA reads TGTGCCAGCAGCTCCGGGGACACACAGGATGAAAAACTGTTTTTT.